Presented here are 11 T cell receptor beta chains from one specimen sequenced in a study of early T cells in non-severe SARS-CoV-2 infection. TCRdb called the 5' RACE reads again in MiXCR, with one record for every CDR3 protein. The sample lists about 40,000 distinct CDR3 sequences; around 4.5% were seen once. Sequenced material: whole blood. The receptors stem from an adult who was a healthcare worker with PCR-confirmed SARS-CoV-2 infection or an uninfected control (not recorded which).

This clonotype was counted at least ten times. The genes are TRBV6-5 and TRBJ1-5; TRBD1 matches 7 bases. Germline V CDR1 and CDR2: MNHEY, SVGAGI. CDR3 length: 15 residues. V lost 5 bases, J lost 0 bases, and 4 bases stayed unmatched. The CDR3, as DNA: TGTGCCAGCAGTCGCCAGGGGGGTAGCAATCAGCCCCAGCATTTT. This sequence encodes CASSRQGGSNQPQHF.

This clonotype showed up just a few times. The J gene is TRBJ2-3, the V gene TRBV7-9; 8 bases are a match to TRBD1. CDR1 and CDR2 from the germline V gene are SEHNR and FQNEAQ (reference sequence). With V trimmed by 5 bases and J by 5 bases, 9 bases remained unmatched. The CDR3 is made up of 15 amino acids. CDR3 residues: CASSGITRGRDTQYF. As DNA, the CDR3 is TGTGCCAGCAGCGGAATCACCAGGGGGCGAGATACGCAGTATTTT. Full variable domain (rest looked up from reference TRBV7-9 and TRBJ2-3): DTGVSQNPRHKITKRGQNVTFRCDPISEHNRLYWYRQTLGQGPEFLTYFQNEAQLEKSRLLSDRFSAERPKGSFSTLEIQRTEQGDSAMYLCASSGITRGRDTQYFGPGTRLTVL.

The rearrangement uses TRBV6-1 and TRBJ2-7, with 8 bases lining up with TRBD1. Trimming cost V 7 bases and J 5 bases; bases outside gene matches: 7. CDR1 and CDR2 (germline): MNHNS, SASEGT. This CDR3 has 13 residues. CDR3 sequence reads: CASNLAGGNEQYF. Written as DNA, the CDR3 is TGTGCCAGCAATTTGGCAGGGGGCAACGAGCAGTACTTC.

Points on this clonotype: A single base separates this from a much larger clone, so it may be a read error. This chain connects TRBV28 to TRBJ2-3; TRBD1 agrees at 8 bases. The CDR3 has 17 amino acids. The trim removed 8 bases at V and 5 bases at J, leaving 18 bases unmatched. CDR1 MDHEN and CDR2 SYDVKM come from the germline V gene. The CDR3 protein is CASGTKGQGRKEDTQYF. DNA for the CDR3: TGTGCCAGCGGAACCAAAGGACAGGGAAGGAAGGAAGATACGCAGTATTTT.

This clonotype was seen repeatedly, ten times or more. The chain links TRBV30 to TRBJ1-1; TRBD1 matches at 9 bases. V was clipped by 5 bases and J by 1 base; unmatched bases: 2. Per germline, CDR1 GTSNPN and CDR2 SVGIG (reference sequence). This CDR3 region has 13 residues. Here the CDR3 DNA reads TGTGCCTGGGGACAGGGGAGGAACACTGAAGCTTTCTTT. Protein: CAWGQGRNTEAFF. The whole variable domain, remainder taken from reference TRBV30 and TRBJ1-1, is SQTIHQWPATLVQPVGSPLSLECTVEGTSNPNLYWYRQAAGRGLQLLFYSVGIGQISSEVPQNLSASRPQDRQFILSSKKLLLSDSGFYLCAWGQGRNTEAFFGQGTRLTVV.

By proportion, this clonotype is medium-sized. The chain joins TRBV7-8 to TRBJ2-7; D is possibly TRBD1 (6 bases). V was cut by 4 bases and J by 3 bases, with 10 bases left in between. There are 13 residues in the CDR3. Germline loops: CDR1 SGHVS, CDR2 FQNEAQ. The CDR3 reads CASSSTGNYEQYF. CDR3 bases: TGTGCCAGCAGCTCGACAGGAAACTACGAGCAGTACTTC.

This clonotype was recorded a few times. CDR3 coding DNA: TGTGCCAGCAGTCCGGGTAGTAGTACAGATACGCAGTATTTT. As protein: CASSPGSSTDTQYF. The J gene is TRBJ2-3, the V gene TRBV7-2; D gene uncertain. Germline lookup yields CDR1 SGHTA and CDR2 FQGNSA. This CDR3 is 14 amino acids long. Trimming shortened V by 6 bases and J by 3 bases, and 13 bases separated the two germline ends.

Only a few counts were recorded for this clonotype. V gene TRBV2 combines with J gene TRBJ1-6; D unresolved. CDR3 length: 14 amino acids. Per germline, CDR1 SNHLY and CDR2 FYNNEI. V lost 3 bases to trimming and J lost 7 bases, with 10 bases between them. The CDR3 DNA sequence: TGTGCCAGCAGTGAGTCGTTCGGCAATTCACCCCTCCACTTT. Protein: CASSESFGNSPLHF.

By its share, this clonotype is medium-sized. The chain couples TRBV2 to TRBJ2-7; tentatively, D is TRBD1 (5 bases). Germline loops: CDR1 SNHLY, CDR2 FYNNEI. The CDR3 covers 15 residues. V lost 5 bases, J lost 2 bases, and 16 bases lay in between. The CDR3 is CASSPTATAPYEQYF. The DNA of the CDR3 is TGTGCCAGCAGTCCGACAGCCACGGCGCCCTACGAGCAGTACTTC.

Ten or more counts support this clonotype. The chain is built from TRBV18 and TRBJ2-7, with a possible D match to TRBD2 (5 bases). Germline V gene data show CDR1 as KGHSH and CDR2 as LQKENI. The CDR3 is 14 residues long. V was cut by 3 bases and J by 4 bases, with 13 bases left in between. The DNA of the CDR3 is TGTGCCAGCTCACCGGCCGCTAGCAAGTACGAGCAGTACTTC. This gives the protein CASSPAASKYEQYF. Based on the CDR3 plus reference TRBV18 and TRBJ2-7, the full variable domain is NAGVMQNPRHLVRRRGQEARLRCSPMKGHSHVYWYRQLPEEGLKFMVYLQKENIIDESGMPKERFSAEFPKEGPSILRIQQVVRGDSAAYFCASSPAASKYEQYFGPGTRLTVT.

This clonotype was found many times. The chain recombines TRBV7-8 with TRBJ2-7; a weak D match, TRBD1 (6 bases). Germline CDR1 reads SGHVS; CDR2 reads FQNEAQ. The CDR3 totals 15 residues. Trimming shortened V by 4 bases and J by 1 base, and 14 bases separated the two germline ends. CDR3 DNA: TGTGCCAGCAGCTCAGTTAGAGGGGGATCCTACGAGCAGTACTTC. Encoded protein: CASSSVRGGSYEQYF. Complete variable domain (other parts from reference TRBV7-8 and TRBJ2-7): GAGVSQSPRYKVAKRGQDVALRCDPISGHVSLFWYQQALGQGPEFLTYFQNEAQLDKSGLPSDRFFAERPEGSVSTLKIQRTQQEDSAVYLCASSSVRGGSYEQYFGPGTRLTVT.